This T cell receptor (beta chain) appears in the sequencing data of a study of T cells in localized non-small cell lung cancer. General study findings and limits: The study found T cell clonality highest in uninvolved adjacent lung, above tumor.

Turning to this clone: Its cognate antigen is unknown.

Trimming stripped 4 bases from V and 3 bases from J, with 15 bases between. The CDR3 loop spans 15 amino acids. The germline V gene encodes CDR1 MNHNS and CDR2 SASEGT. Repertoires were generated with immunoSEQ multiplex PCR, while TCRdb's copy carries only in-frame clones and drops some. The sample holds 26,000 or so clones, 70% to 90% seen once. The sequencing here drew on peripheral blood, taken before any cancer treatment. J is TRBJ1-1 and V is TRBV6-1, with D perhaps TRBD1 (6 bases). The clonotype originates from a female donor at least 60 years old with stage II squamous cell lung carcinoma. CDR3 sequence: CASSASWDIYTEAFF. CDR3 in DNA: TGTGCCAGCAGTGCGAGTTGGGACATTTACACTGAAGCTTTCTTT.